This TCR beta chain appears in the sequencing data of a study of blood T cell repertoires in COVID-19. Background on the study: The United States, Italy and Spain were the sources of the acute and convalescent COVID-19 samples.

V lost 0 bases and J 6 bases, leaving 16 bases between the germline ends. Germline V lookup: CDR1 SGHRS, CDR2 YFSETQ. CDR3 length: 16 amino acids. The table came from immunoSEQ multiplex PCR; TCRdb's copy has only in-frame clones and leaves some out. The data contain a few hundred thousand clones, roughly 88% of them singletons. The TCR originated in a human donor in a cohort sampled during active COVID-19. The chain carries TRBV5-1 and TRBJ2-1; possibly TRBD2 for D (6 bases). Sequenced: peripheral blood. CDR3 sequence: CASSLARRLGSNEQFF. The CDR3 DNA follows: TGCGCCAGCAGCTTGGCCAGGAGACTAGGATCCAATGAGCAGTTCTTC. The full variable domain, completed using reference TRBV5-1 and TRBJ2-1, is KAGVTQTPRYLIKTRGQQVTLSCSPISGHRSVSWYQQTPGQGLQFLFEYFSETQRNKGNFPGRFSGRQFSNSRSEMNVSTLELGDSALYLCASSLARRLGSNEQFFGPGTRLTVL.